This T cell receptor beta chain is drawn from a study of blood T cell repertoires in COVID-19. From germline, CDR1 is SQVTM and CDR2 ANQGSEA. This CDR3 is 17 amino acids long. J gave up 12 bases and V 2 bases, and 15 bases lay outside the gene matches. The protocol was immunoSEQ multiplex PCR, while the TCRdb copy is restricted to in-frame clones and leaves out a portion. The table lists about 230,000 clones, around 83% of them singletons. The chain recombines TRBV29-1 with TRBJ2-1, with 14 bases aligning to TRBD2. The sequence was obtained from a woman in her forties or fifties with acute or convalescent COVID-19. The source material was peripheral blood. CDR3 DNA: TGCAGCGTTGAACCCGGACTAGCGGGAGGCTCAATGACATGGCAGTTCTTC. It yields the protein CSVEPGLAGGSMTWQFF.